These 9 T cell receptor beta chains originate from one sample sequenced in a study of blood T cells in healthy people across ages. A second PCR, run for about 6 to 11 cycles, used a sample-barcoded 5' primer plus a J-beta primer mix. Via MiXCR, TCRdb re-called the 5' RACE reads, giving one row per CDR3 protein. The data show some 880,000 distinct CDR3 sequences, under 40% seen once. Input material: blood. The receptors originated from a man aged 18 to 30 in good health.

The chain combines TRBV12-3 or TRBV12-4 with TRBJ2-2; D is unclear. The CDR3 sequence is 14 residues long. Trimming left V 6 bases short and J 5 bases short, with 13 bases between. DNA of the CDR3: TGTGCCAGCAGCCAATCAGGAACAACCGGGGAGCTGTTTTTT. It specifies CASSQSGTTGELFF.

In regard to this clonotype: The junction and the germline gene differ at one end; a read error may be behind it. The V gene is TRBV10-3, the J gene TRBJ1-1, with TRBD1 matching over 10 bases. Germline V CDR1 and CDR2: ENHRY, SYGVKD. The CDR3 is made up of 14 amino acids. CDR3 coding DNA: TGTACCATCAGTGGGACAGGGGCAGACACTGAAGCTTTCTTT. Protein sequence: CTISGTGADTEAFF.

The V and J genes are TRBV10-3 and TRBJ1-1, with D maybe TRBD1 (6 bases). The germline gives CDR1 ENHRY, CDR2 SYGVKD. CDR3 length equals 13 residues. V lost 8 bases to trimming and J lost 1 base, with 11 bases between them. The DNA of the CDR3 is TGTGCCATCCGGGGGGGGGCGAACACTGAAGCTTTCTTT. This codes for CAIRGGANTEAFF.

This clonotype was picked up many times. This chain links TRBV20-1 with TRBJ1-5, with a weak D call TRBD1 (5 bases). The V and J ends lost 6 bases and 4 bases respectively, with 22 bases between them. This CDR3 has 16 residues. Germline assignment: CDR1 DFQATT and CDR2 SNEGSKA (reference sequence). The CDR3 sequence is CSALTGGTEWNQPQHF. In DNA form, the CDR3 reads TGCAGTGCCCTAACCGGGGGGACGGAGTGGAATCAGCCCCAGCATTTT.

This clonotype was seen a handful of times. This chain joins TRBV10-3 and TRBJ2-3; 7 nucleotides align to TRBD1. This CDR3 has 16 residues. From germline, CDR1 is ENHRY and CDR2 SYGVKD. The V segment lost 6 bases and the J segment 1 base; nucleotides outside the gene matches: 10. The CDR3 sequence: CAISATGVFGTDTQYF. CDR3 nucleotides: TGTGCCATCAGCGCCACAGGGGTCTTTGGCACAGATACGCAGTATTTT.

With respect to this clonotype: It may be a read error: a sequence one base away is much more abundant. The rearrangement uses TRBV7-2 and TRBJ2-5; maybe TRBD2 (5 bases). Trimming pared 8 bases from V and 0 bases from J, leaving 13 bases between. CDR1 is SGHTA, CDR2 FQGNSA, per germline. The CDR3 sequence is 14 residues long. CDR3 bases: TGTGCCAGCGGCCCAGGACTGAACCAAGAGACCCAGTACTTC. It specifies CASGPGLNQETQYF.

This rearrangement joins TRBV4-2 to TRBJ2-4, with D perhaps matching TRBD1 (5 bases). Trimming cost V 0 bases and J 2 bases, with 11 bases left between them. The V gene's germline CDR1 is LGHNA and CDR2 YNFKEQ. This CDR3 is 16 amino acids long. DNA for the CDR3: TGTGCCAGCAGCCAAGACCCAGGGCCTACCAAAAACATTCAGTACTTC. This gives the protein CASSQDPGPTKNIQYF.

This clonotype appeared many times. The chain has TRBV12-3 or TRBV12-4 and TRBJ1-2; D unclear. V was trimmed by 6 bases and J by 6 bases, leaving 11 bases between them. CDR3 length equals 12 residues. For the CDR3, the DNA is TGTGCCAGCAGCCCAACGGCGGATGGCTACACCTTC. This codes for CASSPTADGYTF.

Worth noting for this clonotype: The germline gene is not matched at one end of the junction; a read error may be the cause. This CDR3 reads CASSFVLATGTQYF. The DNA of the CDR3 is TGTGCCAGCAGCTTTGTTCTAGCCACAGGTACGCAGTATTTT. The chain employs TRBV5-6 and TRBJ2-3; D tentatively fits TRBD1 or TRBD2 (5 bases each). CDR3 length: 14 amino acids. CDR1 and CDR2 (germline): SGHDT, YYEEEE.